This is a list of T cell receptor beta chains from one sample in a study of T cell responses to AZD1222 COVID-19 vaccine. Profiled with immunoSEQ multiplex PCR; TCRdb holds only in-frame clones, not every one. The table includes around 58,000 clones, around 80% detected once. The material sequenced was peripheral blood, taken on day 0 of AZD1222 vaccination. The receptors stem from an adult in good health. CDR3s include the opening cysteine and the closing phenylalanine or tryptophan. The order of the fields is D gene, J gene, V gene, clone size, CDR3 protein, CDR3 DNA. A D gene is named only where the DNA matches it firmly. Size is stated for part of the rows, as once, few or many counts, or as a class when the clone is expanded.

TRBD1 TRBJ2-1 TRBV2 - CASSDRRGHEQFF TGTGCCAGCAGTGACCGAAGGGGGCATGAGCAGTTCTTC
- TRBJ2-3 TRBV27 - CASRGGGRVGTDTQYF TGTGCCAGCAGGGGCGGAGGGCGGGTCGGCACAGATACGCAGTATTTT
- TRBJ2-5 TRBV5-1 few CASSGQGAETQYF TGCGCCAGCAGCGGGCAGGGTGCGGAGACCCAGTACTTC
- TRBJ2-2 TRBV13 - CASSLAQGRELFF TGTGCCAGCAGCTTAGCCCAGGGGCGGGAGCTGTTTTTT
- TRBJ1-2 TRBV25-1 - CASSDDAGIRRYGYTF TGTGCCAGCAGTGATGATGCAGGTATCCGGCGCTATGGCTACACCTTC
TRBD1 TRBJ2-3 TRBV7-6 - CASSLGTGTGSTDTQYF TGTGCCAGCAGCTTAGGCACCGGGACAGGGTCGACAGATACGCAGTATTTT
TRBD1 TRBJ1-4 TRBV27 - CASSFRQGRSEKLFF TGTGCCAGCAGTTTCCGACAGGGACGAAGTGAAAAACTGTTTTTT
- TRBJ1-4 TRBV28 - CASSFGGAEDEKLFF TGTGCCAGCAGTTTTGGTGGGGCTGAGGATGAAAAACTGTTTTTT
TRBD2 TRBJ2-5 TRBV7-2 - CASSWSPSGQETQYF TGTGCCAGCAGCTGGAGCCCTAGCGGGCAAGAGACCCAGTACTTC
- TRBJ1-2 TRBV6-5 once CASKIRSYGYTF TGTGCCAGCAAGATCCGAAGTTATGGCTACACCTTC
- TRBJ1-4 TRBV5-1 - CASSPGRARGEKLFF TGCGCCAGCAGCCCCGGCCGGGCCCGGGGCGAAAAACTGTTTTTT
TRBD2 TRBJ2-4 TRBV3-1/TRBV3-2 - CASSQTRLAGGLNRAKNIQYF TGTGCCAGCAGCCAAACCCGACTAGCGGGCGGGTTGAATAGAGCCAAAAACATTCAGTACTTC
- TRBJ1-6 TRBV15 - CATSRHNSPLHF TGTGCCACCAGCAGGCATAATTCACCCCTCCACTTT
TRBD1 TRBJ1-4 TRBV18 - CASSTGQAHNEKLFF TGTGCCAGCTCAACGGGACAGGCACATAATGAAAAACTGTTTTTT
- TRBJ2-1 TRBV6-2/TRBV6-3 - CASSYSGRHSAFYNEQFF TGTGCCAGCAGTTACTCGGGCCGGCATTCTGCTTTCTACAATGAGCAGTTCTTC
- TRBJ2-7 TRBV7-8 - CASSQPTYEQYF TGTGCCAGCAGCCAACCAACCTACGAGCAGTACTTC
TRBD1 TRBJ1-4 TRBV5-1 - CASSNPGQTEKLFF TGCGCCAGCAGCAACCCGGGACAGACAGAAAAACTGTTTTTT
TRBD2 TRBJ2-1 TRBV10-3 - CAIGGSGIYNEQFF TGTGCCATCGGCGGGAGTGGGATTTACAATGAGCAGTTCTTC
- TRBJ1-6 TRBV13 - CASTSGGNSPLHF TGTGCCAGCACGTCGGGGGGTAATTCACCCCTCCACTTT
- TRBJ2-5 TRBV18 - CASSPRASGETQYF TGTGCCAGCTCACCCCGGGCCTCGGGGGAGACCCAGTACTTC
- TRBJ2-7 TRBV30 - CAWIRPSGSYEQYF TGTGCCTGGATCAGACCCTCGGGCTCCTACGAGCAGTACTTC
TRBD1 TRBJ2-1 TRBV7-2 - CASSPQGQLLANEQFF TGTGCCAGCAGCCCACAGGGACAGCTCCTAGCCAATGAGCAGTTCTTC
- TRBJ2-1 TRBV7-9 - CASSATTSNNNEQFF TGTGCCAGCAGCGCCACTACTAGTAATAACAATGAGCAGTTCTTC
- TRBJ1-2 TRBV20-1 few CSARTDGYTF TGCAGTGCTAGAACGGATGGCTACACCTTC